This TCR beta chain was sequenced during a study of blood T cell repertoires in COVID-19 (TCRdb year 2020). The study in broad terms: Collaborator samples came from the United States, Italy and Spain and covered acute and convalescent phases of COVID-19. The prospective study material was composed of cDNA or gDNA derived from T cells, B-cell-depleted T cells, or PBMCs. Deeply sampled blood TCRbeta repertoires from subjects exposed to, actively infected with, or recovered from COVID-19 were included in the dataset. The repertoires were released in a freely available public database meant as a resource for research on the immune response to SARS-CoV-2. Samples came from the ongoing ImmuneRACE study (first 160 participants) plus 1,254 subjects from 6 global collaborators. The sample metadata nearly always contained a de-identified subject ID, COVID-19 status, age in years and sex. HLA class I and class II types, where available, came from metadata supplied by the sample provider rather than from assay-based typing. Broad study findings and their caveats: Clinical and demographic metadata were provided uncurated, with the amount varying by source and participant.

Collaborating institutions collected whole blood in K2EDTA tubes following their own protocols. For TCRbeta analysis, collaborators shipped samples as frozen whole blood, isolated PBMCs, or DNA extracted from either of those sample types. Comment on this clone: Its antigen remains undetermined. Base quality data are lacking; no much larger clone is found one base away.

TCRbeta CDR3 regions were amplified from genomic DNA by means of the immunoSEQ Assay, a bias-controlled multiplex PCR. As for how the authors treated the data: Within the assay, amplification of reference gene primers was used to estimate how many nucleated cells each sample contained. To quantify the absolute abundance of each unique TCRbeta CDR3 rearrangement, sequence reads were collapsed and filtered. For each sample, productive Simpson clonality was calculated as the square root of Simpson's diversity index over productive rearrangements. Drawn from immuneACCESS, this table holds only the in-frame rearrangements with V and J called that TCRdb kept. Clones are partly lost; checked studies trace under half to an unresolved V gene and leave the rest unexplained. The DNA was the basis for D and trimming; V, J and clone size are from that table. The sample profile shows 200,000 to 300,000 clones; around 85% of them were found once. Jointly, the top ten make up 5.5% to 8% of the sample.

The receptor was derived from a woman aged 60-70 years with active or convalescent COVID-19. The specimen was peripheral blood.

The CDR3 region has the sequence CSVEHGQGYEAFF. The nucleotides read TGCAGCGTTGAACACGGACAGGGGTACGAAGCTTTCTTT. The chain couples TRBV29-1 to TRBJ1-1, with 9 junctional bases fitting TRBD1. Trimming takes 2 bases off V and 8 bases off J; junction bases not matched to a gene: 6. As encoded in the germline V gene, CDR1 is SQVTM while CDR2 is ANQGSEA. Its CDR3 holds 13 amino acids, cysteine through phenylalanine. Left in the record is the CDR3 DNA by itself, 39 bases read in frame from the first base.